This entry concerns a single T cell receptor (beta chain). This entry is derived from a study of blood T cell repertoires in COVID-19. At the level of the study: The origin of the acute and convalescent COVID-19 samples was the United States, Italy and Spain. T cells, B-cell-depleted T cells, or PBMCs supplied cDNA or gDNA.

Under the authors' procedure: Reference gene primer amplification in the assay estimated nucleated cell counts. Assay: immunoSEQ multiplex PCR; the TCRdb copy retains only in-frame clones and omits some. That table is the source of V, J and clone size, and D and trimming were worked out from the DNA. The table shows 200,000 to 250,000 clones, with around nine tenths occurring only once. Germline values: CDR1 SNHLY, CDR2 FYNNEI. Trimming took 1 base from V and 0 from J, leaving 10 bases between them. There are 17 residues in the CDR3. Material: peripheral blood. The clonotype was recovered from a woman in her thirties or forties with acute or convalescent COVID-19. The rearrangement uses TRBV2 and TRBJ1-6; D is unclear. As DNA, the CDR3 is TGTGCCAGCAGTGAAGAGGGAGCCAGCTCCTATAATTCACCCCTCCACTTT. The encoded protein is CASSEEGASSYNSPLHF.